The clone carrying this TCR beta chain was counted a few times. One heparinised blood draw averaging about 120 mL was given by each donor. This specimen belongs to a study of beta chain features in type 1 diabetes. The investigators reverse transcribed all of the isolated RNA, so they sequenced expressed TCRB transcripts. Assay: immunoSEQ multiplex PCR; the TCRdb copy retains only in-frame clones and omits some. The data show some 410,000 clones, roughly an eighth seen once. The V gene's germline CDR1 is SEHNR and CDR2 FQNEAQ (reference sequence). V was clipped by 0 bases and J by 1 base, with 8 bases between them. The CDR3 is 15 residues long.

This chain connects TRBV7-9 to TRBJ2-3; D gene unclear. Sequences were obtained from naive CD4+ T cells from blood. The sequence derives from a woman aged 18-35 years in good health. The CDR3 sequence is CASSLAPQGTDTQYF. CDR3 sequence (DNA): TGTGCCAGCAGCTTAGCCCCCCAGGGCACAGATACGCAGTATTTT.